Sequencing of this T cell receptor beta chain was carried out in a study of identical twins. This clonotype was seen more than once but under ten times. Template switching supplied a universal primer site; unique molecular identifiers were carried on the cDNA. MiXCR, applied by TCRdb to the 5' RACE reads, yields one record per CDR3 protein. The sample has some 760,000 distinct CDR3 sequences, 15% to 20% seen once. V lost 4 bases to trimming and J lost 0 bases, with 7 bases between them. Germline-derived CDR1 and CDR2 are SGHTA and FQGNSA. The CDR3 runs to 14 residues. These sequences were also reported in another study, on T cells expressing NK-cell markers. This second report adds: It was sorted CD3+CD56-NKG2C+, CD3+CD56+NKG2C- and CD3+CD56+NKG2C+ T cells that provided the TCR beta repertoires. In several experiments, sorting was restricted to alpha-beta TCR T cells by an anti-gamma-delta TCR antibody.

Sequenced: PBMCs. The V and J genes are TRBV7-2 and TRBJ2-1; D not certain. This clonotype was obtained from a woman between 18 and 30 years old in good health. The CDR3 nucleotides are TGTGCCAGCAGCTACGCCGTCTCCTACAATGAGCAGTTCTTC. This translates into CASSYAVSYNEQFF.